This T cell receptor beta chain was sequenced in a study of cytomegalovirus exposure and HLA in healthy donors. General study points: High sensitivity and specificity were reportedly achieved when the classifier diagnosed cytomegalovirus status. It was approximately 150 TCR beta chains that were listed as cytomegalovirus-associated. In a later analysis, specific HLA alleles were associated with 15,000 or so TCR beta sequences at a 0.05 false discovery rate.

This CDR3 has 16 amino acids. Germline V lookup: CDR1 WNHNN, CDR2 SYGVQD (reference sequence). Germline trimming cut 5 bases from V and 3 bases from J; bases unmatched to any gene: 10. A remark on this clone: Antigen specificity is unknown.

The PCR was carried out with 60 Vbeta primers and 13 Jbeta primers. Original analysis: Unique TCR beta chains totaled some 88 million in a later count, with around 10 million of them shared. This table comes from immunoSEQ multiplex PCR, and its TCRdb copy is limited to in-frame clones, with some not included. The V and J calls and clone size are taken from that table; D and trimming were inferred from the DNA. This sample carries around 200,000 clones, with about 1% going to the ten biggest clones. Sequencing was done on a sample of PBMCs. This TCR came from a girl aged 2-10 years in good health and CMV-seropositive. The J gene is TRBJ2-1, the V gene TRBV10-1; 7 nucleotides agree with TRBD2. The CDR3 reads CASSPQGAGFYNEQFF. The DNA of the CDR3 is TGCGCCAGCAGTCCCCAGGGAGCGGGGTTCTACAATGAGCAGTTCTTC.